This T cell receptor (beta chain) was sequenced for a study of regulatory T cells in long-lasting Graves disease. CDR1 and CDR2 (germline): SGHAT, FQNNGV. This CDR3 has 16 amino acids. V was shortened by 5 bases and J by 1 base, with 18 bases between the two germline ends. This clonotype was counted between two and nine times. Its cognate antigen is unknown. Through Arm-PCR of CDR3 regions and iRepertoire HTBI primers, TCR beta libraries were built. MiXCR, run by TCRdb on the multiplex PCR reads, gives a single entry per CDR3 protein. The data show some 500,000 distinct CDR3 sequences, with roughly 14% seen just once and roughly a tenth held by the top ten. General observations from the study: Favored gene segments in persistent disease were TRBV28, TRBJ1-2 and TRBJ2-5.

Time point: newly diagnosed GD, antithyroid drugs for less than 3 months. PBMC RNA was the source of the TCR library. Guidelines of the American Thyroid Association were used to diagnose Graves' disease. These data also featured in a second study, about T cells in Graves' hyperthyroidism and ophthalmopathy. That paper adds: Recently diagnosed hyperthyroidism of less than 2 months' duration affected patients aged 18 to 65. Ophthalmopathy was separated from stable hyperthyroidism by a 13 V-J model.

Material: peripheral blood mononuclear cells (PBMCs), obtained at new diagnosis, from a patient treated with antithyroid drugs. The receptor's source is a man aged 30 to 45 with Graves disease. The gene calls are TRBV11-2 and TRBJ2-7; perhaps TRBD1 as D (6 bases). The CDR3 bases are TGTGCCAGCAGCCTTGGGCAGGGGCGCTGGTCCTACGAGCAGTACTTC. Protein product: CASSLGQGRWSYEQYF.